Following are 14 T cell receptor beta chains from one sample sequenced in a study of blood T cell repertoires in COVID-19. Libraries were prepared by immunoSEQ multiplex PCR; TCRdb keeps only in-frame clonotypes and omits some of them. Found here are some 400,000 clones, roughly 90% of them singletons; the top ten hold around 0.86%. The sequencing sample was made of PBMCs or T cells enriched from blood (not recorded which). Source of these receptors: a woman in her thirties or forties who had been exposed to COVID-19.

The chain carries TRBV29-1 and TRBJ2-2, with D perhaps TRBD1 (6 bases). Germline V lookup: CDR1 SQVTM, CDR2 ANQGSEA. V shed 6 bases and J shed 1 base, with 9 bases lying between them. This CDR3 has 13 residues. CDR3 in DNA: TGCAGCGTGGGACACATGAACACCGGGGAGCTGTTTTTT. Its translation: CSVGHMNTGELFF.

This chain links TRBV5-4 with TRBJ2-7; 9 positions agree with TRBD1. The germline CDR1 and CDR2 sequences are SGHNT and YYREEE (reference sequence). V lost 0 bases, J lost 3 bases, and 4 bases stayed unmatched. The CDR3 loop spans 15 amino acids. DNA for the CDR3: TGTGCCAGCAGCTTGGTAGGGACAGGGCGCTACGAGCAGTACTTC. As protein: CASSLVGTGRYEQYF.

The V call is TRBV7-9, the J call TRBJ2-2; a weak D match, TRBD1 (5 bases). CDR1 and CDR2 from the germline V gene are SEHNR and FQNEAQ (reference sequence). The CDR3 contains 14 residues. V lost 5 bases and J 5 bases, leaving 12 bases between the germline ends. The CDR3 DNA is TGTGCCAGCAGCGCCTCCCAGGGAACCGGGGAGCTGTTTTTT. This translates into CASSASQGTGELFF.

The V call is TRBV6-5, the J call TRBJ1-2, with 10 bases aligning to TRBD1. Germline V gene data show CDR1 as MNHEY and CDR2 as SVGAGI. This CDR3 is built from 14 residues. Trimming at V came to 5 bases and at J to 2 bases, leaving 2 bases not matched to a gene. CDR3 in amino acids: CASSRTGGNYGYTF. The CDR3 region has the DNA TGTGCCAGCAGTCGGACAGGGGGGAACTATGGCTACACCTTC.

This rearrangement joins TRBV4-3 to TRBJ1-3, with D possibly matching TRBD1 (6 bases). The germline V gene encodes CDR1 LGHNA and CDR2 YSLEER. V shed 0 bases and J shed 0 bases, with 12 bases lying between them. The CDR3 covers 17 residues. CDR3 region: CASSQELGAPSGNTIYF. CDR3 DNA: TGCGCCAGCAGCCAAGAATTGGGGGCCCCCTCTGGAAACACCATATATTTT.

DNA of the CDR3: TGTGCCAGCAGCTTGGACACAGGGGGAAAACTGTTTTTT. The encoded protein is CASSLDTGGKLFF. The chain employs TRBV7-2 and TRBJ1-4, with 8 bases identical to TRBD1. Germline trimming cut 3 bases from V and 10 bases from J; bases unmatched to any gene: 4. The germline CDR1 and CDR2 sequences are SGHTA and FQGNSA. CDR3 size: 13 residues.

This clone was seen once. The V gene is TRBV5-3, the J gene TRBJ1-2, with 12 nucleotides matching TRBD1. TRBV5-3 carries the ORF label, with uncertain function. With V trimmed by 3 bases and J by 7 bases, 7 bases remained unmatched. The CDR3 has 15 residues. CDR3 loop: CARSSPGQGAIGYTF. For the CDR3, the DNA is TGTGCCAGAAGCTCTCCGGGACAGGGGGCGATTGGCTACACCTTC.

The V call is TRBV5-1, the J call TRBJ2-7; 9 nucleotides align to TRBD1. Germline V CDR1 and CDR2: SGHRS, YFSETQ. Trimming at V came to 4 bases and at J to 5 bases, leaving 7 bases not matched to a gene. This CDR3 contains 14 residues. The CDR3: CASSQDRGRDEQYF. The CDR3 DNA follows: TGCGCCAGCAGCCAGGACAGGGGCAGGGACGAGCAGTACTTC.

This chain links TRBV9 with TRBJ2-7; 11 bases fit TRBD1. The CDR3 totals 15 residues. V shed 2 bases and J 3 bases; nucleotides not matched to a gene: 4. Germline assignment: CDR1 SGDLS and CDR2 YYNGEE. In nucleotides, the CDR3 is TGTGCCAGCAGCGTTGGACAGGGGGCAATCTACGAGCAGTACTTC. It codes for CASSVGQGAIYEQYF.

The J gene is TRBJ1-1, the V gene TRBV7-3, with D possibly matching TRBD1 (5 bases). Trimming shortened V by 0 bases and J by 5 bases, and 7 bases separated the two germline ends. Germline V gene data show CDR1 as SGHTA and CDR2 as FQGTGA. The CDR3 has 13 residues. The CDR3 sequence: CASSLTPGTEAFF. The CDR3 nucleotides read TGTGCCAGCAGCTTAACTCCAGGGACTGAAGCTTTCTTT.

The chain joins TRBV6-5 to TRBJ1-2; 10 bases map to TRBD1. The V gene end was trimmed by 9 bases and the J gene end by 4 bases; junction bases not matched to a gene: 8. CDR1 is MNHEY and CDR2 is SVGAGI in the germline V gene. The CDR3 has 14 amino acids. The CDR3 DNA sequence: TGTGCCAGTGAAAGGACAGGGGGTCCCTATGGCTACACCTTC. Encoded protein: CASERTGGPYGYTF.

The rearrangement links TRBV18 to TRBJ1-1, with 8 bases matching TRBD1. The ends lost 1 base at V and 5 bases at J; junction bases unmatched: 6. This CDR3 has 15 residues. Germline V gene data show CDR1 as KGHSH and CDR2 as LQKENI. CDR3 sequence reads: CASSPQTGAGTEAFF. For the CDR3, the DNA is TGTGCCAGCTCACCACAGACAGGGGCGGGGACTGAAGCTTTCTTT.

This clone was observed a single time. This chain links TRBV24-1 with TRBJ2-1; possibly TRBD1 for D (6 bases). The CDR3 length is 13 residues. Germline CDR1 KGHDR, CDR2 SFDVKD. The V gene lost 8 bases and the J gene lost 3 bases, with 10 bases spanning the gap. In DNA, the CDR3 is TGTGCCACCAAGGCAGGGGACTACAATGAGCAGTTCTTC. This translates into CATKAGDYNEQFF.

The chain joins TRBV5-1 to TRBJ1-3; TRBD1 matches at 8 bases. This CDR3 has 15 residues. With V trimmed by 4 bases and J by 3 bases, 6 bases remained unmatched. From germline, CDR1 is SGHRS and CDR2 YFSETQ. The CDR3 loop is CASSRGQAVGNTIYF. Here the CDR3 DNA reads TGCGCCAGCAGCAGGGGACAGGCAGTTGGAAACACCATATATTTT. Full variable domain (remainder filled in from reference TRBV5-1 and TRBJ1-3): KAGVTQTPRYLIKTRGQQVTLSCSPISGHRSVSWYQQTPGQGLQFLFEYFSETQRNKGNFPGRFSGRQFSNSRSEMNVSTLELGDSALYLCASSRGQAVGNTIYFGEGSWLTVV.